A selection of T cell receptor beta chains follows, all from one sample in a study of cytomegalovirus exposure and HLA in healthy donors. Profiled with immunoSEQ multiplex PCR; TCRdb holds only in-frame clones, not every one. Of under 250,000 clones detected, about 72% appear once; the ten largest clones hold around 3.9%. Sequencing used PBMCs. Receptors were obtained from a male donor in good health and CMV-seronegative. Each CDR3 is given with its conserved first and last residue. Fields, in order: CDR3 DNA, CDR3 protein, D gene, clone size, V gene, J gene. A D gene is named only where the DNA matches it firmly. Expanded clones are given a class, and other clones once, few, many or no size at all.

cdr3_nt: TGTGCCAGTAAGACCGACAGAAGCTCCTACGAGCAGTACTTC
cdr3_aa: CASKTDRSSYEQYF
d_call: -
clone_size: once
v_call: TRBV11-2
j_call: TRBJ2-7

cdr3_nt: TGCAGCGTTGAAGATCGGAGGGAGGTGAGCTCCTACGAGCAGTACTTC
cdr3_aa: CSVEDRREVSSYEQYF
d_call: -
clone_size: -
v_call: TRBV29-1
j_call: TRBJ2-7

cdr3_nt: TGTTCCAGCAGCTTGGGACAGGGGGCTTACGAGCAGTACTTC
cdr3_aa: CSSSLGQGAYEQYF
d_call: TRBD1
clone_size: -
v_call: TRBV7-9
j_call: TRBJ2-7

cdr3_nt: TGTGCCAGCTCACCGCGTGCAGGGGGAGGCACTGAAGCTTTCTTT
cdr3_aa: CASSPRAGGGTEAFF
d_call: TRBD1
clone_size: -
v_call: TRBV18
j_call: TRBJ1-1

cdr3_nt: TGTGCCAGCAGCGTAGAGGGACTAGCGGGGAACATGCTGGATACGCAGTATTTT
cdr3_aa: CASSVEGLAGNMLDTQYF
d_call: TRBD2
clone_size: once
v_call: TRBV9
j_call: TRBJ2-3

cdr3_nt: TGTGCCAGCAGGGTGGAGTTGGGCACTGAAGCTTTCTTT
cdr3_aa: CASRVELGTEAFF
d_call: -
clone_size: few
v_call: TRBV28
j_call: TRBJ1-1

cdr3_nt: TGCGCCAGCAGCTTGGGACAGCACCAAGAGACCCAGTACTTC
cdr3_aa: CASSLGQHQETQYF
d_call: -
clone_size: -
v_call: TRBV5-1
j_call: TRBJ2-5

cdr3_nt: TGTGCCAGCAGCTGGGTTGATGGGGCTAAGATGGACACTGAAGCTTTCTTT
cdr3_aa: CASSWVDGAKMDTEAFF
d_call: -
clone_size: -
v_call: TRBV7-6
j_call: TRBJ1-1

cdr3_nt: TGCAGCGTTGAGGGATGGCCGGGACAGGGGGATCCGGGATCAGAGACCCAGTACTTC
cdr3_aa: CSVEGWPGQGDPGSETQYF
d_call: TRBD1
clone_size: -
v_call: TRBV29-1
j_call: TRBJ2-5

cdr3_nt: TGTGCCAGCAGACTCGGACAGGGGGCTTCCTACGAGCAGTACTTC
cdr3_aa: CASRLGQGASYEQYF
d_call: TRBD1
clone_size: -
v_call: TRBV28
j_call: TRBJ2-7

cdr3_nt: TGTGCCACCAGCAGAGGTAGCTTCCAAGAGACCCAGTACTTC
cdr3_aa: CATSRGSFQETQYF
d_call: -
clone_size: -
v_call: TRBV15
j_call: TRBJ2-5

cdr3_nt: TGTGCCAGCAGCGTAGATGCTAGCAGCCACAATGAGCAGTTCTTC
cdr3_aa: CASSVDASSHNEQFF
d_call: -
clone_size: few
v_call: TRBV9
j_call: TRBJ2-1

cdr3_nt: TGTGCCAGCAGCTTTTACAGGGACAATGAGCAGTTCTTC
cdr3_aa: CASSFYRDNEQFF
d_call: -
clone_size: -
v_call: TRBV5-5
j_call: TRBJ2-1

cdr3_nt: TGTGCCAGCAGTGAAACTGGACAGGGTTTCGATGAGCAGTTCTTC
cdr3_aa: CASSETGQGFDEQFF
d_call: TRBD1
clone_size: -
v_call: TRBV2
j_call: TRBJ2-1

cdr3_nt: TGTGCCAGCAGTCCTACCCTAGCGGGGGGTCTGGAGCAGTACTTC
cdr3_aa: CASSPTLAGGLEQYF
d_call: TRBD2
clone_size: -
v_call: TRBV28
j_call: TRBJ2-7

cdr3_nt: TGCGCCAGCAGCTTGGCCCTGGGCAGCTCCTACGAGCAGTACTTC
cdr3_aa: CASSLALGSSYEQYF
d_call: -
clone_size: -
v_call: TRBV5-1
j_call: TRBJ2-7